This is a list of T cell receptor beta chains from one sample in a study of OX40 agonist ivuxolimab in advanced cancers. Libraries were prepared by immunoSEQ multiplex PCR; TCRdb keeps only in-frame clonotypes and omits some of them. The sample records approximately 77,000 clones, just under 95% being singletons. Specimen: CD4+ or CD8+ T cells sorted from blood, collected in a trial of the OX40 agonist ivuxolimab. These receptors were taken from an adult with an advanced solid tumor such as melanoma, head and neck, liver or kidney cancer. Both conserved end residues are part of each CDR3. A D gene is named only where the DNA matches it firmly. Clone size, where shown, is once, few, many, or a class for clones that have expanded.

TRBD1	TRBV10-1	-	TRBJ2-2	CASSESPGQENTGELFF	TGCGCCAGCAGTGAGTCGCCGGGACAGGAGAACACCGGGGAGCTGTTTTTT
-	TRBV6-5	-	TRBJ2-1	CASSYSVVQPNEQFF	TGTGCCAGCAGTTACTCAGTCGTTCAGCCCAATGAGCAGTTCTTC
-	TRBV5-6	-	TRBJ1-2	CASRDWDPGGYTF	TGTGCCAGCAGGGATTGGGACCCAGGAGGCTACACCTTC
TRBD1	TRBV19	-	TRBJ1-4	CASSIRTGSEKLFF	TGTGCCAGTAGTATACGGACAGGGAGTGAAAAACTGTTTTTT
-	TRBV19	once	TRBJ1-2	CASSPGINYGYTF	TGTGCCAGTAGTCCAGGAATCAACTATGGCTACACCTTC
TRBD1	TRBV5-4	-	TRBJ2-7	CASSAYRGYEQYF	TGTGCCAGCAGCGCATACAGGGGCTACGAGCAGTACTTC
TRBD1	TRBV25-1	-	TRBJ1-5	CASSDDRGPPFGQPQHF	TGTGCCAGCAGTGACGACAGGGGGCCCCCCTTTGGTCAGCCCCAGCATTTT
TRBD1	TRBV27	-	TRBJ2-3	CASSLLGTGGVMGFEDTQYF	TGTGCCAGCAGTTTACTGGGGACAGGGGGCGTAATGGGCTTCGAAGATACGCAGTATTTT
-	TRBV7-9	-	TRBJ1-1	CASSLTGEGEAFF	TGTGCCAGCAGCTTAACCGGTGAGGGTGAAGCTTTCTTT
TRBD1	TRBV4-1	-	TRBJ2-1	CASSLGQGLDEQFF	TGCGCCAGCAGCCTGGGACAGGGGCTCGATGAGCAGTTCTTC
TRBD1	TRBV14	-	TRBJ1-2	CASSPPGQGGLGYTF	TGTGCCAGCAGCCCACCGGGACAGGGAGGACTTGGCTACACCTTC
TRBD1	TRBV9	few	TRBJ1-4	CASSTGGTGEVGKLFF	TGTGCCAGCAGCACCGGGGGTACAGGGGAGGTAGGAAAACTGTTTTTT
-	TRBV27	-	TRBJ2-1	CASSVDPGTAYNEQFF	TGTGCCAGCAGTGTGGATCCCGGGACCGCTTACAATGAGCAGTTCTTC
TRBD1	TRBV6-4	-	TRBJ2-1	CASSDWDRGTYNEQFF	TGTGCCAGCAGTGATTGGGACAGGGGAACCTACAATGAGCAGTTCTTC
TRBD1	TRBV9	-	TRBJ2-5	CASSESPGTGIETQYF	TGTGCCAGCAGCGAAAGTCCCGGGACAGGGATAGAGACCCAGTACTTC
TRBD1	TRBV5-4	-	TRBJ1-6	CASSLGQGDSPLHF	TGTGCCAGCAGCTTAGGACAGGGGGATTCACCCCTCCACTTT
-	TRBV27	-	TRBJ1-4	CASSLSPGNLGTNEKLFF	TGTGCCAGCAGTTTATCGCCGGGGAATTTGGGAACTAATGAAAAACTGTTTTTT
TRBD2	TRBV7-6	-	TRBJ2-5	CASSYLGLAGLQETQYF	TGTGCCAGCAGCTACCTTGGGCTAGCGGGTCTACAAGAGACCCAGTACTTC
-	TRBV30	-	TRBJ1-3	CAWIPWGSGNTIYF	TGTGCCTGGATCCCGTGGGGCTCTGGAAACACCATATATTTT
TRBD1	TRBV6-4	-	TRBJ2-2	CASRQGAYTGELFF	TGTGCCAGCAGGCAGGGGGCTTACACCGGGGAGCTGTTTTTT
TRBD2	TRBV9	-	TRBJ2-5	CASSPSGTKKETQYF	TGTGCCAGCAGCCCATCCGGGACTAAGAAAGAGACCCAGTACTTC
-	TRBV21-1	-	TRBJ1-1	CASSKNEAFF	TGTGCCAGCAGCAAGAACGAAGCTTTCTTT
TRBD2	TRBV6-5	-	TRBJ2-1	CASSYSLAGGLNEQFF	TGTGCCAGCAGTTACTCCCTAGCGGGGGGGTTGAATGAGCAGTTCTTC
-	TRBV2	-	TRBJ2-7	CASSEAWLSYSYEQYF	TGTGCCAGCAGTGAAGCGTGGCTTTCATACTCCTACGAGCAGTACTTC
-	TRBV5-1	-	TRBJ1-1	CASSLGGETEAFF	TGCGCCAGCAGCTTGGGGGGCGAGACTGAAGCTTTCTTT
TRBD1	TRBV5-6	-	TRBJ1-3	CASGQGGTGNTIYF	TGTGCCAGCGGACAAGGGGGCACTGGAAACACCATATATTTT
-	TRBV27	-	TRBJ2-7	CASSFTGLHEQYF	TGTGCCAGCAGTTTCACAGGGCTTCACGAGCAGTACTTC
TRBD1	TRBV9	once	TRBJ2-5	CASSDQITTGGQETQYF	TGTGCCAGCAGCGACCAGATTACGACAGGGGGTCAAGAGACCCAGTACTTC
-	TRBV5-4	-	TRBJ1-2	CASSLWQGTGYTF	TGTGCCAGCAGCTTGTGGCAGGGGACTGGCTACACCTTC
-	TRBV27	-	TRBJ2-1	CASSYGTGDNEQFF	TGTGCCAGCAGTTACGGGACTGGGGACAATGAGCAGTTCTTC
TRBD2	TRBV27	-	TRBJ2-5	CASSLGEGGGETQYF	TGTGCCAGCAGTTTGGGCGAAGGCGGGGGGGAGACCCAGTACTTC
TRBD1	TRBV13	-	TRBJ2-3	CASSPRQGSTDTQYF	TGTGCCAGCAGCCCCCGACAGGGGAGCACAGATACGCAGTATTTT
TRBD2	TRBV5-1	-	TRBJ2-3	CASSNGLAGTDTQYF	TGCGCCAGCAGCAATGGACTAGCGGGCACAGATACGCAGTATTTT
TRBD1	TRBV6-4	-	TRBJ1-1	CASSAGTGTTEAFF	TGTGCCAGCAGTGCCGGGACAGGGACCACTGAAGCTTTCTTT
-	TRBV30	-	TRBJ1-4	CAWFYNGRAGEKLFF	TGTGCCTGGTTCTACAACGGCAGGGCCGGCGAAAAACTGTTTTTT
TRBD1	TRBV6-4	-	TRBJ2-2	CASSDSGTGNTGELFF	TGTGCCAGCAGTGACTCGGGGACAGGGAACACCGGGGAGCTGTTTTTT
TRBD1	TRBV19	-	TRBJ1-2	CASSIWTGDYGYTF	TGTGCCAGTAGTATCTGGACAGGGGACTATGGCTACACCTTC
-	TRBV2	-	TRBJ1-1	CASRNQGEGTEAFF	TGTGCCAGCAGAAACCAGGGTGAGGGTACTGAAGCTTTCTTT
-	TRBV9	-	TRBJ1-2	CASSVDPSAPATNYGYTF	TGTGCCAGCAGCGTAGACCCATCTGCTCCAGCTACTAACTATGGCTACACCTTC
-	TRBV19	-	TRBJ1-5	CASTQGSQPQHF	TGTGCCAGTACCCAGGGGAGTCAGCCCCAGCATTTT
TRBD1	TRBV11-2	-	TRBJ1-1	CASSLTGKLDTEAFF	TGTGCCAGCAGCTTGACAGGGAAGTTGGACACTGAAGCTTTCTTT
TRBD1	TRBV6-1	-	TRBJ2-5	CASSEDRGQQETQYF	TGTGCCAGCAGTGAAGACAGGGGACAGCAAGAGACCCAGTACTTC
-	TRBV10-2	-	TRBJ2-2	CASSPLALTGELFF	TGCGCCAGCAGCCCACTAGCCCTCACCGGGGAGCTGTTTTTT
-	TRBV12-5	-	TRBJ1-2	CASGLDRRSYGYTF	TGTGCTAGTGGTTTGGACAGACGAAGCTATGGCTACACCTTC
-	TRBV6-5	-	TRBJ1-1	CASSYSPGSGTEAFF	TGTGCCAGCAGTTACTCCCCAGGTTCGGGCACTGAAGCTTTCTTT
TRBD1	TRBV10-3	once	TRBJ2-2	CAIKGQSVTGELFF	TGTGCCATCAAGGGACAGTCGGTCACCGGGGAGCTGTTTTTT
-	TRBV9	-	TRBJ1-1	CASSGLGGTEAFF	TGTGCCAGCAGCGGCTTAGGCGGCACTGAAGCTTTCTTT
-	TRBV29-1	-	TRBJ1-2	CSVELGTSYGYTF	TGCAGCGTTGAGCTCGGGACCAGTTATGGCTACACCTTC